This is a list of T cell receptor beta chains from one sample in a study of identical twins. TCRdb fed the 5' RACE reads into MiXCR, producing one record per CDR3 protein. This table holds about 200,000 distinct CDR3 sequences, 8% to 11% found once. The sequenced material came from memory T cells sorted from blood. These receptors were taken from a man aged 50 or older in good health. Both conserved end residues are part of each CDR3. D genes are given only for firm matches. For some rows the clone size is stated as once, few or many, or as a class when expanded; others skip it.

V gene	clone size	J gene	D gene	CDR3 protein	CDR3 DNA
TRBV4-1	many	TRBJ2-1	TRBD1	CASSQDTVGTGWVGEQFF	TGCGCCAGCAGCCAAGATACGGTAGGGACAGGGTGGGTAGGGGAGCAGTTCTTC
TRBV5-1	many	TRBJ2-6	.	CASSLRSRVSGANVLTF	TGCGCCAGCAGCCTACGAAGCAGGGTATCTGGGGCCAACGTCCTGACTTTC
TRBV7-9	many	TRBJ2-7	.	CASSQGMVEQYF	TGTGCCAGCAGCCAGGGGATGGTCGAGCAGTACTTC
TRBV20-1	many	TRBJ2-1	TRBD2	CSARDSGRGDEQFF	TGCAGTGCTAGAGATTCGGGACGGGGGGATGAGCAGTTCTTC
TRBV28	many	TRBJ1-2	.	CASSFRVVGDGYTF	TGTGCCAGCAGTTTTAGGGTAGTGGGAGATGGCTACACCTTC
TRBV18	few	TRBJ2-3	TRBD1	CASSPVQGQTRTDTQYF	TGTGCCAGCTCACCGGTTCAGGGACAGACTCGCACAGATACGCAGTATTTT
TRBV20-1	many	TRBJ2-2	.	CSATNRGAGGELFF	TGCAGTGCTACGAATCGGGGGGCGGGCGGGGAGCTGTTTTTT
TRBV10-2	.	TRBJ2-1	TRBD1	CASSHRDRHNEQFF	TGCGCCAGCAGTCACCGGGACAGACACAATGAGCAGTTCTTC
TRBV15	many	TRBJ2-7	.	CATSLGRSSYEQYF	TGTGCCACCAGCTTGGGACGGAGCTCCTACGAGCAGTACTTC
TRBV19	.	TRBJ2-5	TRBD1	CASSGDSKRTQYF	TGTGCCAGTAGTGGGGACAGTAAGAGAACCCAGTACTTC
TRBV20-1	many	TRBJ2-3	TRBD2	CSAGWGGADTQYF	TGCAGTGCCGGGTGGGGGGGGGCAGATACGCAGTATTTT
TRBV9	.	TRBJ2-5	TRBD2	CASSPRGGLAGAGETQYF	TGTGCCAGCAGCCCAAGAGGGGGACTAGCGGGGGCGGGGGAGACCCAGTACTTC
TRBV5-5	many	TRBJ1-1	.	CASSFAGGPNTEAFF	TGTGCCAGCAGCTTTGCCGGGGGACCTAACACTGAAGCTTTCTTT
TRBV6-5	many	TRBJ1-2	TRBD1	CASSYGGQGNGYTF	TGTGCCAGCAGTTACGGGGGACAGGGTAATGGCTACACCTTC
TRBV7-9	.	TRBJ2-4	.	CASSFSTALQNIQYF	TGTGCCAGCAGCTTCTCAACCGCTTTACAAAACATTCAGTACTTC
TRBV6-1	.	TRBJ2-7	.	CASAQAFSYEQYF	TGTGCCAGCGCCCAGGCCTTCTCCTACGAGCAGTACTTC
TRBV5-5	.	TRBJ2-1	.	CASSPWNGNEQFF	TGTGCCAGCAGCCCTTGGAATGGAAATGAGCAGTTCTTC
TRBV20-1	few	TRBJ2-7	TRBD1	CSGNRGRGEQYF	TGCAGTGGCAACAGGGGGCGCGGCGAGCAGTACTTC
TRBV6-5	many	TRBJ1-1	.	CASRGRRKAFF	TGTGCCAGCAGGGGACGAAGGAAAGCTTTCTTT
TRBV3-1	.	TRBJ2-7	TRBD1	CASSQGQGLGEQYF	TGTGCCAGCAGCCAAGGACAGGGGTTGGGTGAGCAGTACTTC
TRBV20-1	many	TRBJ2-7	.	CSAKGYSSYEQYF	TGCAGTGCTAAGGGTTACAGCTCCTACGAGCAGTACTTC
TRBV20-1	many	TRBJ1-5	TRBD1	CSAWDRNQPQHF	TGCAGTGCTTGGGACAGAAATCAGCCCCAGCATTTT
TRBV4-2	.	TRBJ2-2	TRBD1	CASSPRQGTNTGELFF	TGTGCCAGCAGCCCTCGACAGGGGACGAACACCGGGGAGCTGTTTTTT
TRBV20-1	many	TRBJ2-7	TRBD1	CSARDEQGTYEQYF	TGCAGTGCTAGAGATGAACAGGGGACCTACGAGCAGTACTTC
TRBV12-3/TRBV12-4	.	TRBJ2-5	.	CASSWGSKETQYF	TGTGCCAGCAGTTGGGGCAGTAAAGAGACCCAGTACTTC
TRBV11-2	.	TRBJ2-7	TRBD2	CASSSTSDSSYEQYF	TGTGCCAGCAGCTCGACTAGCGACAGCTCCTACGAGCAGTACTTC